This TCR beta chain was identified in a study of regulatory T cells in long-lasting Graves disease. The wider study: Antithyroid drugs had been taken by newly diagnosed Graves' patients for under 3 months.

Time point described: newly diagnosed GD, antithyroid drugs for less than 3 months. RNA from PBMCs was the source of the TCR library. Relying on iRepertoire HTBI primers and Arm-PCR of CDR3 regions, the team built TCR beta libraries. TCRdb ran MiXCR on the multiplex PCR reads and lists one entry per CDR3 protein. The data show 350,000 to 550,000 distinct CDR3 sequences, roughly 15% seen once. The CDR3 runs 17 residues. The germline V gene has CDR1 SGHAT and CDR2 FQNNGV. Trimming stripped 5 bases from V and 2 bases from J, with 22 bases between. This clonotype showed up many times. This same sample was also taken into another study, of T cells in Graves' hyperthyroidism and ophthalmopathy. That study adds: RT-PCR in the first round (using the HTBI primer set) targeted the TCR CDR3. Peripheral blood also featured most of the thyroid clonotypes expanded above 0.001.

The clonotype was recovered from a woman in her 50s with Graves disease. Material: peripheral blood mononuclear cells (PBMCs), obtained at new diagnosis, from a patient treated with antithyroid drugs. The V call is TRBV11-2, the J call TRBJ2-7, with a possible D match to TRBD2 (7 bases). This CDR3 reads CASSPLTGQRETYEQYF. The CDR3 region has the DNA TGTGCCAGCAGCCCCCTCACAGGGCAGCGGGAAACCTACGAGCAGTACTTC.